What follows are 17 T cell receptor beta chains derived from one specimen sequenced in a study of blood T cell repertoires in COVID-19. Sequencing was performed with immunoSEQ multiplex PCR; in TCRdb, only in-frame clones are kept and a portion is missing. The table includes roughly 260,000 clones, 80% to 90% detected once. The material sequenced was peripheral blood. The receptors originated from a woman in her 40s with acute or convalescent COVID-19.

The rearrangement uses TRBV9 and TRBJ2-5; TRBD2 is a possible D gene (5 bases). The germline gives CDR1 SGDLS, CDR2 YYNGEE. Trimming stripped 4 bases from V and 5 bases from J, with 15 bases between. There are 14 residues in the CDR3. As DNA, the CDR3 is TGTGCCAGCAGCCCTCCGGGAATGGGGGAGACCCAGTACTTC. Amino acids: CASSPPGMGETQYF. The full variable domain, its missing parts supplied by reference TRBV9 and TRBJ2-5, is DSGVTQTPKHLITATGQRVTLRCSPRSGDLSVYWYQQSLDQGLQFLIQYYNGEERAKGNILERFSAQQFPDLHSELNLSSLELGDSALYFCASSPPGMGETQYFGPGTRLLVL.

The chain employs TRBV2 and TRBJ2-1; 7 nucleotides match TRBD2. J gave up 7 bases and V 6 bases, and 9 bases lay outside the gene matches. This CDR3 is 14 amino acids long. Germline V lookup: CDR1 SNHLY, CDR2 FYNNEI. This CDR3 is CASRDTFGGNEQFF. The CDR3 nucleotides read TGTGCCAGCAGAGACACCTTCGGGGGGAATGAGCAGTTCTTC.

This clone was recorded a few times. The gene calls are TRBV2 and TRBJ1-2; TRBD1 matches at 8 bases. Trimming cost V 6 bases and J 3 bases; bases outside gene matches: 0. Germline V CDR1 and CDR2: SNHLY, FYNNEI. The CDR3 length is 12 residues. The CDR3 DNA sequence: TGTGCCAGCAGGGGACAGGACTATGGCTACACCTTC. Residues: CASRGQDYGYTF.

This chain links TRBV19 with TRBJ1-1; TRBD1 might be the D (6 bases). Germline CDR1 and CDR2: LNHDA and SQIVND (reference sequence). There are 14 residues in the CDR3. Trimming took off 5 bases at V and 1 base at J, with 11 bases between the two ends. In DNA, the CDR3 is TGTGCCAGTAGTCACAGGGTTGCGAACACTGAAGCTTTCTTT. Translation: CASSHRVANTEAFF.

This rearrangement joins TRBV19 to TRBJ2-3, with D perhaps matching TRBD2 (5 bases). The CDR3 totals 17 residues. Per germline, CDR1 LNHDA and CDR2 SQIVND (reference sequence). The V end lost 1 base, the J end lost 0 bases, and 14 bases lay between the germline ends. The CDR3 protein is CASSIVRPGTSTDTQYF. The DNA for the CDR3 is TGTGCCAGTAGTATAGTGAGGCCGGGAACAAGCACAGATACGCAGTATTTT.

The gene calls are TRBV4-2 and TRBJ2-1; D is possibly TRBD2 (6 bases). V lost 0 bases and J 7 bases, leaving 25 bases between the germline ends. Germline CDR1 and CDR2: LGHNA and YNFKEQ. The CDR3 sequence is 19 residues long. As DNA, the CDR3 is TGTGCCAGCAGCCAAGATCTTGAAGGACTAACCTTGCTAGAGAATGAGCAGTTCTTC. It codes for CASSQDLEGLTLLENEQFF.

CDR3 DNA sequence: TGTGCCAGCAGCGACGACAGGGTGACCGGGGAGCTGTTTTTT. Its translation: CASSDDRVTGELFF. The chain combines TRBV5-6 with TRBJ2-2; 7 bases agree with TRBD1. The trim removed 4 bases at V and 5 bases at J, leaving 5 bases unmatched. The CDR3 runs 14 residues. Germline CDR1 and CDR2: SGHDT and YYEEEE.

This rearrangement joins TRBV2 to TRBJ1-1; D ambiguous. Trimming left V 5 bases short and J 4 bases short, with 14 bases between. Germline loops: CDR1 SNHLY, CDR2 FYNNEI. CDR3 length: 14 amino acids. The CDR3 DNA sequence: TGTGCCAGCAGTACGGACGGGGTAAGCACTGAAGCTTTCTTT. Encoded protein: CASSTDGVSTEAFF.

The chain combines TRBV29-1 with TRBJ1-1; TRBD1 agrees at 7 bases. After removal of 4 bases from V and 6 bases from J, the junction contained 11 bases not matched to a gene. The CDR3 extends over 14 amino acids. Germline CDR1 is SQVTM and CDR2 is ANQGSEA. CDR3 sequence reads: CSVVQGLKGAEAFF. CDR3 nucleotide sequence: TGCAGCGTTGTACAGGGGCTAAAGGGTGCTGAAGCTTTCTTT.

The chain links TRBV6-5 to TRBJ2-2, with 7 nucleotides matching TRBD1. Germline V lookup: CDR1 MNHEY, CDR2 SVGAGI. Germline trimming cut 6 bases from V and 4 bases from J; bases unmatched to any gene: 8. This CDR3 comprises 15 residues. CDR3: CASSRGYEGTGELFF. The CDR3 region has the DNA TGTGCCAGCAGCAGGGGGTATGAGGGCACCGGGGAGCTGTTTTTT.

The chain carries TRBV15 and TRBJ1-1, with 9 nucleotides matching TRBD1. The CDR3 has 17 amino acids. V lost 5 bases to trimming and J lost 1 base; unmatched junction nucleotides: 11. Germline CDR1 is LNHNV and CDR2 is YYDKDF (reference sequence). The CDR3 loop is CATSLLRTGVGNTEAFF. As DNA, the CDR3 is TGTGCCACCAGCCTACTCAGGACAGGGGTTGGGAACACTGAAGCTTTCTTT.

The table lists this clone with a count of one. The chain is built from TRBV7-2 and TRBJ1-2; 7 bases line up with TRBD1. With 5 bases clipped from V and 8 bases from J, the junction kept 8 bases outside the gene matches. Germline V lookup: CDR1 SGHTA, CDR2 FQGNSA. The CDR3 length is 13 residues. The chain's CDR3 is CASSAWDRDGYTF. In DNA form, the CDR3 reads TGTGCCAGCAGCGCCTGGGACAGAGACGGCTACACCTTC.

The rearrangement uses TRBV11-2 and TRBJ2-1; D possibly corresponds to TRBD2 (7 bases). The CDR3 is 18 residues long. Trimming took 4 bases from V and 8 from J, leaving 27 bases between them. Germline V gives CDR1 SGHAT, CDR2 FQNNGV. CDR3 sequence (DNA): TGTGCCAGCAGCTCCCTCTCCCCCGGCGGGGGCCTTGGCTATGAGCAGTTCTTC. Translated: CASSSLSPGGGLGYEQFF.

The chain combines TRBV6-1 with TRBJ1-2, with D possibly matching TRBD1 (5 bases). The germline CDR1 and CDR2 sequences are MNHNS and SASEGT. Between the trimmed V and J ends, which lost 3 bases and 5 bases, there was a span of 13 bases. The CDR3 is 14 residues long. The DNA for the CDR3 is TGTGCCAGCAGTGACCGGGGGGGGTGGTATGGCTACACCTTC. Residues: CASSDRGGWYGYTF.

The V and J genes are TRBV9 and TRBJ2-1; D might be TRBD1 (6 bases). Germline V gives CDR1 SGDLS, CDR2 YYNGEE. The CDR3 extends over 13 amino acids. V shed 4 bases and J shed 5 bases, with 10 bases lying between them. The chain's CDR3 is CASSINRDNEQFF. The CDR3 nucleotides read TGTGCCAGCAGCATCAACAGGGACAATGAGCAGTTCTTC.

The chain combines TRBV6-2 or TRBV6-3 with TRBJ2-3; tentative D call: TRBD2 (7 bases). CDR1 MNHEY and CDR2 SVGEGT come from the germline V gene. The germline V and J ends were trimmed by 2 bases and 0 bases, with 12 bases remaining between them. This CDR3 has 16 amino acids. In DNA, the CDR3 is TGTGCCAGCAGTTACCGGGGGGCTGATAGCACAGATACGCAGTATTTT. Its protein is CASSYRGADSTDTQYF.

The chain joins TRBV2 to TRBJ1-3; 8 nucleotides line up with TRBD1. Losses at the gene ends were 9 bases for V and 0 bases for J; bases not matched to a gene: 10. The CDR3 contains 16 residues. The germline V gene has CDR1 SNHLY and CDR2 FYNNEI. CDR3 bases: TGTGCCAGTGTAACCGACAGGGGAAGCTCTGGAAACACCATATATTTT. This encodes CASVTDRGSSGNTIYF.